A single sample gave rise to the 19 T cell receptor beta chains below, sequenced in a study of cytomegalovirus exposure and HLA in healthy donors. The PCR made use of 60 Vbeta and 13 Jbeta primers. Profiling relied on immunoSEQ multiplex PCR, and the TCRdb table lists in-frame clones only, not all of them. Of about 120,000 clones in the sample, 70% to 80% were seen once. The specimen sequenced was PBMCs. These receptor sequences come from a woman aged 40 to 49 in good health and CMV-seropositive.

The chain has TRBV5-4 and TRBJ2-7; D might be TRBD2 (5 bases). The CDR3 length is 15 residues. V was cut by 3 bases and J by 1 base, with 14 bases left in between. The germline gives CDR1 SGHNT, CDR2 YYREEE (reference sequence). The CDR3 is CASSSLSPGSYEQYF. In DNA form, the CDR3 reads TGTGCCAGCAGCTCCCTATCGCCGGGGTCCTACGAGCAGTACTTC.

This sequence joins TRBV11-2 and TRBJ1-1; 8 nucleotides align to TRBD1. This CDR3 is 15 amino acids long. Germline loops: CDR1 SGHAT, CDR2 FQNNGV. With V trimmed by 5 bases and J by 0 bases, 5 bases remained unmatched. The CDR3 loop reads CASSQGAAMNTEAFF. The CDR3 DNA reads as TGTGCCAGCAGCCAGGGGGCAGCCATGAACACTGAAGCTTTCTTT.

This rearrangement joins TRBV6-6 to TRBJ2-2; 8 nucleotides line up with TRBD2. The length of the CDR3 is 16 residues. Germline assignment: CDR1 MNHNY and CDR2 SVGAGI (reference sequence). With V trimmed by 1 base and J by 4 bases, 5 bases remained unmatched. CDR3 in amino acids: CASSYWSGSVTGELFF. The CDR3 region has the DNA TGTGCCAGCAGTTACTGGAGCGGGAGTGTCACCGGGGAGCTGTTTTTT.

This clone was observed a handful of times. The chain joins TRBV4-3 to TRBJ2-4; D may be TRBD2 (6 bases). The germline V gene has CDR1 LGHNA and CDR2 YSLEER. The V end was cut by 3 bases, the J end by 3 bases, with 12 bases between. The length of the CDR3 is 15 residues. The CDR3: CASSQKHGGKNIQYF. The CDR3 DNA is TGCGCCAGCAGCCAGAAACACGGGGGCAAAAACATTCAGTACTTC.

The table lists this clone with a count of one. V gene TRBV19 combines with J gene TRBJ2-2; a weak D match, TRBD2 (8 bases). This CDR3 is built from 17 residues. Trimming pared 4 bases from V and 4 bases from J, leaving 19 bases between. CDR1 and CDR2 from the germline V gene are LNHDA and SQIVND (reference sequence). The CDR3 nucleotides read TGTGCCAGTAGTAAGGGGGCGAAAAGCGGGGGCACCGGGGAGCTGTTTTTT. Its translation is CASSKGAKSGGTGELFF.

The genes are TRBV11-2 and TRBJ2-1; 10 nucleotides align to TRBD2. J lost 9 bases, V lost 3 bases, and 5 bases had no gene match. Germline V gene data show CDR1 as SGHAT and CDR2 as FQNNGV. The CDR3 loop spans 14 amino acids. CDR3 amino acids: CASSFVAGGGEQFF. The CDR3 DNA reads as TGTGCCAGCAGCTTCGTAGCGGGAGGAGGTGAGCAGTTCTTC.

On this clone itself: Germline is not matched at one junction end, which may reflect a read error. The chain links TRBV27 to TRBJ2-7, with D maybe TRBD2 (7 bases). The CDR3 covers 10 residues. The V gene's germline CDR1 is MNHEY and CDR2 SMNVEV (reference sequence). The CDR3 coding sequence is TGTGCCAGCAGTTTAGCAAGGGGGGGGTTC. Encoded protein: CASSLARGGF.

V gene TRBV7-8 combines with J gene TRBJ2-5; the match to TRBD2 covers 10 bases. The CDR3 sequence is 14 residues long. J was trimmed by 7 bases and V by 5 bases; bases with no gene match: 7. The germline CDR1 and CDR2 sequences are SGHVS and FQNEAQ. Written as DNA, the CDR3 is TGTGCCAGCAGCCCTGCTAGCGGGGGTCCGACCCAGTACTTC. This translates into CASSPASGGPTQYF.

This chain uses TRBV10-3 with TRBJ2-7; 13 bases are a match to TRBD2. Germline CDR1 ENHRY, CDR2 SYGVKD. The CDR3 sequence is 15 residues long. Losses at the gene ends were 2 bases for V and 6 bases for J; bases not matched to a gene: 4. This chain's CDR3 is CAISEDRTSGSEQYF. CDR3 sequence (DNA): TGTGCCATCAGTGAGGACAGGACTAGCGGGAGCGAGCAGTACTTC.

This rearrangement joins TRBV5-1 to TRBJ2-7; 9 nucleotides agree with TRBD1. V was pared by 4 bases and J by 5 bases, with 7 bases of the junction left unmatched. From germline, CDR1 is SGHRS and CDR2 YFSETQ. The CDR3 loop spans 14 amino acids. The CDR3 nucleotides read TGCGCCAGCAGCCCGCTGACAGGGGGTGACGAGCAGTACTTC. It yields the protein CASSPLTGGDEQYF.

The chain recombines TRBV7-2 with TRBJ2-3; the D is unclear. CDR3 size: 13 residues. V gave up 2 bases and J gave up 0 bases, with 3 bases separating them. Per germline, CDR1 SGHTA and CDR2 FQGNSA. In DNA, the CDR3 is TGTGCCAGCAGCTTACCAAGCACAGATACGCAGTATTTT. This translates into CASSLPSTDTQYF. The full variable domain, rest sourced from reference TRBV7-2 and TRBJ2-3, is GAGVSQSPSNKVTEKGKDVELRCDPISGHTALYWYRQSLGQGLEFLIYFQGNSAPDKSGLPSDRFSAERTGGSVSTLTIQRTQQEDSAVYLCASSLPSTDTQYFGPGTRLTVL.

In its sample, this clone was seen a few times. V gene TRBV5-1 combines with J gene TRBJ2-1; 7 bases map to TRBD2. Germline V gene lookup returns CDR1 SGHRS and CDR2 YFSETQ. The CDR3 totals 14 residues. Unmatched junction bases numbered 1, after V lost 4 bases and J lost 0 bases. The CDR3 spells CASSGGGSYNEQFF. The CDR3 DNA sequence: TGCGCCAGCAGCGGGGGGGGCTCCTACAATGAGCAGTTCTTC. Variable domain in full (rest from reference TRBV5-1 and TRBJ2-1): KAGVTQTPRYLIKTRGQQVTLSCSPISGHRSVSWYQQTPGQGLQFLFEYFSETQRNKGNFPGRFSGRQFSNSRSEMNVSTLELGDSALYLCASSGGGSYNEQFFGPGTRLTVL.

The chain is built from TRBV5-8 and TRBJ1-1; maybe TRBD1 (5 bases). Germline lookup yields CDR1 SGHTS and CDR2 YDEGEE. The length of the CDR3 is 14 residues. Trimming removed 0 bases at V and 0 bases at J, with 6 bases between. For the CDR3, the DNA is TGTGCCAGCAGCTTGGGACAGATGAACACTGAAGCTTTCTTT. As protein: CASSLGQMNTEAFF.

This chain joins TRBV5-4 and TRBJ2-7; the D is unclear. The CDR3 runs 13 residues. Trimming removed 2 bases from V and 2 bases from J, with 8 bases in between. From germline, CDR1 is SGHNT and CDR2 YYREEE (reference sequence). In nucleotides, the CDR3 is TGTGCCAGCAGCTTTGCTACCACCTACGAGCAGTACTTC. This gives the protein CASSFATTYEQYF. Full variable domain (outside the CDR3, taken from reference TRBV5-4 and TRBJ2-7): ETGVTQSPTHLIKTRGQQVTLRCSSQSGHNTVSWYQQALGQGPQFIFQYYREEENGRGNFPPRFSGLQFPNYSSELNVNALELDDSALYLCASSFATTYEQYFGPGTRLTVT.

J is TRBJ1-3 and V is TRBV7-9; D is undetermined. The V gene's germline CDR1 is SEHNR and CDR2 FQNEAQ (reference sequence). The CDR3 is made up of 17 amino acids. Trimming left V 4 bases short and J 2 bases short, with 18 bases between. CDR3 residues: CASSWSLRGSPGNTIYF. DNA of the CDR3: TGTGCCAGCAGCTGGAGCCTCCGGGGATCCCCTGGAAACACCATATATTTT.

This rearrangement joins TRBV2 to TRBJ2-1; tentative D call: TRBD1 (5 bases). The CDR3 is 13 residues long. Germline loops: CDR1 SNHLY, CDR2 FYNNEI. Trimming cost V 4 bases and J 10 bases, with 14 bases left between them. DNA for the CDR3: TGTGCCAGCAGTGGACAGTTTACTCGAGAGCAGTTCTTC. It is translated as CASSGQFTREQFF.

The chain employs TRBV5-4 and TRBJ2-3; TRBD1 matches 11 bases. The CDR3 is 13 amino acids. V gave up 10 bases and J gave up 5 bases; unmatched junction bases: 6. Germline V lookup: CDR1 SGHNT, CDR2 YYREEE (reference sequence). The CDR3 DNA reads as TGTGCCGGGTCGGACAGGGGGCAAGATACGCAGTATTTT. It is translated as CAGSDRGQDTQYF.

The J gene is TRBJ1-4, the V gene TRBV5-1; 11 bases match TRBD1. Germline-derived CDR1 and CDR2 are SGHRS and YFSETQ. V lost 1 base to trimming and J lost 8 bases; unmatched junction nucleotides: 4. The CDR3 contains 15 residues. The CDR3 here is CASSLLGQGDEKLFF. The DNA of the CDR3 is TGCGCCAGCAGCTTGCTGGGACAGGGGGACGAAAAACTGTTTTTT.

The chain links TRBV6-5 to TRBJ2-6, with D maybe TRBD2 (6 bases). Trimming stripped 8 bases from V and 2 bases from J, with 7 bases between. In germline, CDR1 is MNHEY, CDR2 SVGAGI. CDR3 length: 13 residues. CDR3 sequence (DNA): TGTGCCAGCGGGGAGGCTGGGGCCAACGTCCTGACTTTC. It codes for CASGEAGANVLTF.